The following is a T cell receptor (beta chain) sequence with its context. The target antigen is unknown. Using RNA template, CDR3s of TCR alpha and beta were amplified with iRepertoire arm-PCR. Input was about 100-450 ng of tissue mRNA or PBMC total RNA. Each CDR3 protein is one row after TCRdb ran MiXCR on the multiplex PCR reads. The data show 150,000 or so distinct CDR3 sequences, about two fifths seen once. The sample comes from a study of glioma-infiltrating T cells. Whole-study results and caveats: Tissue-blood divergence was below expectation in non-neoplastic patients, above in gliomas.

CDR1 SGHRS and CDR2 YFSETQ come from the germline V gene. After removal of 6 bases from V and 7 bases from J, the junction contained 7 bases not matched to a gene. The CDR3 runs to 14 residues. The J gene is TRBJ2-3, the V gene TRBV5-1; 11 nucleotides line up with TRBD2. Sequencing used glioma tissue, nonneoplastic brain tissue, or PBMCs (not recorded which). The sequence derives from a human donor with low-grade glioma or glioblastoma, undergoing nonglioma brain surgery, or in good health (not recorded which). The CDR3 region is CASTQTSGTYTQYF. The CDR3 nucleotides are TGCGCCAGCACGCAGACTAGCGGGACTTATACGCAGTATTTT. Full variable domain (outside the CDR3, taken from reference TRBV5-1 and TRBJ2-3): KAGVTQTPRYLIKTRGQQVTLSCSPISGHRSVSWYQQTPGQGLQFLFEYFSETQRNKGNFPGRFSGRQFSNSRSEMNVSTLELGDSALYLCASTQTSGTYTQYFGPGTRLTVL.